This TCR beta chain was identified during a study of CD8 T cells in Susac syndrome. The RNA input was roughly 0.45 to 1 ug, and it was reverse transcribed with random hexamers. The immunoSEQ assay covered 54 Vbeta and 13 Jbeta segments for CDR3. TCRdb re-called the immunoSEQ multiplex PCR reads with MiXCR, one entry per CDR3 protein. The sample lists approximately 140,000 distinct CDR3 sequences, 90% to 95% seen once, with 0.27% in the top ten. The CDR3 length is 15 residues. Germline lookup yields CDR1 DFQATT and CDR2 SNEGSKA (reference sequence). Between the trimmed V and J ends, which lost 5 bases and 2 bases, there was a span of 18 bases. As concerns this clonotype: Its antigen is unidentified.

Sequencing of TCR beta drew on CD8+ and CD4+ T cells from blood. Isolation of CD8+ and CD4+ T cells was performed negatively, whereas enrichment of TEMRA cells was done by FACS. The study, taken as a whole, reports: It was acknowledged in the study that its TCR sequencing and HLA analysis involved a relatively small number of individuals.

Sequencing was done on a sample of CD8+ T cells from PBMCs. This TCR came from a human donor in good health. V gene TRBV20-1 combines with J gene TRBJ2-5; D possibly corresponds to TRBD2 (5 bases). CDR3: CSARPWTSDQETQYF. The CDR3 DNA reads TGCAGTGCTCGACCTTGGACTTCGGATCAAGAGACCCAGTACTTC.